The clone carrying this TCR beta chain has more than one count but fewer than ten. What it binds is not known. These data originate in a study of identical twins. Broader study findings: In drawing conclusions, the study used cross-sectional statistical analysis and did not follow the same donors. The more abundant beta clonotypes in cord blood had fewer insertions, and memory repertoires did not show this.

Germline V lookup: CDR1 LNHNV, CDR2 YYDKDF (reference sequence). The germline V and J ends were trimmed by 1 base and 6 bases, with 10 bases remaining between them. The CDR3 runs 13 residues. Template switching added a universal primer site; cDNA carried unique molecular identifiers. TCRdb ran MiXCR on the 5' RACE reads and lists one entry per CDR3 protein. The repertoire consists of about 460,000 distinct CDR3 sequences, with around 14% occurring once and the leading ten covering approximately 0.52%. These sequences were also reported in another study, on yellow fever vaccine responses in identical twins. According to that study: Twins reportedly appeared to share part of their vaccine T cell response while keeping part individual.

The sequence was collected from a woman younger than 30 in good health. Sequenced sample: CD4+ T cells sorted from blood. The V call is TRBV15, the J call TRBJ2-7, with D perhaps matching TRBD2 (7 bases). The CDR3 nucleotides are TGTGCCACCAGCAGAGGAGGGGGGGTCGAGCAGTACTTC. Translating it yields CATSRGGGVEQYF.